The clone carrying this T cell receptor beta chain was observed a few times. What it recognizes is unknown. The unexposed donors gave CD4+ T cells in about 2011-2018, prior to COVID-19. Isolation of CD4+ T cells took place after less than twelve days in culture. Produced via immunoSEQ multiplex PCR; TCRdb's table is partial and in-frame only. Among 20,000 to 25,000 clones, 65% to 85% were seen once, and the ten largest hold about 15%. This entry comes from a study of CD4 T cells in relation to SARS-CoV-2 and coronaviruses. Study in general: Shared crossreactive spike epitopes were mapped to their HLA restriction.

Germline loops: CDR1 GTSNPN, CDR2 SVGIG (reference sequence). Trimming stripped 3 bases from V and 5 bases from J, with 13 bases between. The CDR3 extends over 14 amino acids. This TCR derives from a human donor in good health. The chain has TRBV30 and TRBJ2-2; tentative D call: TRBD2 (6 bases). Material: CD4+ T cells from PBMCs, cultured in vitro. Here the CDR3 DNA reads TGTGCCTGGAGACTCGGCGGAGGGACCGGGGAGCTGTTTTTT. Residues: CAWRLGGGTGELFF. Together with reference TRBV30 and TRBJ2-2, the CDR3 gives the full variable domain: SQTIHQWPATLVQPVGSPLSLECTVEGTSNPNLYWYRQAAGRGLQLLFYSVGIGQISSEVPQNLSASRPQDRQFILSSKKLLLSDSGFYLCAWRLGGGTGELFFGEGSRLTVL.